This T cell receptor (beta chain) was recovered during a study of ipilimumab plus nivolumab after autologous stem cell transplantation (dated by TCRdb to the early 2020s). Turning to the overall study: Trial patients received a median of about 5 ipilimumab doses and fewer than 10 nivolumab doses. Patients in the myeloma cohort were either high-risk and transplant-naive or had relapsed within 3 years of a first autologous transplant. The trial enrolled patients with high-risk diffuse large B cell lymphoma, mature T cell lymphoma, or multiple myeloma undergoing autologous transplant. The intent-to-treat population of the trial was made up of 30 to 40 patients.

The full study reports these points: According to the authors, a biologic rationale for studying the approach further came from T cell receptor repertoire, regulatory T cell phenotype and gut microbiota profiles. Combined checkpoint inhibition appeared tolerable as post-transplant consolidation, according to the authors' conclusion.

The sample holds one count of this clone. What antigen it recognizes has not been identified. No much larger clone is present one base from it, and per-base qualities are unavailable. CDR3 length: 15 amino acids, cysteine to phenylalanine. CDR3 DNA only is kept here, 45 bases in frame from base 1. Relative to germline, V is missing 5 bases and J is missing 2 bases, with 8 bases of the junction outside any gene match. The germline V gene yields MGHRA for CDR1 and YSYEKL for CDR2. Checkpoint therapy was initiated 14 to 28 days after autologous transplant, and ipilimumab was administered at 1 mg/kg intravenously on day 1 of selected weeks. The nivolumab dose was 3 mg/kg intravenously, delivered on day 1 of weeks 1, 4, 7, 10, and every two weeks through week 26. Combined checkpoint inhibition with ipilimumab and nivolumab as consolidation after autologous stem cell transplantation was tested in a Phase Ib clinical trial.

To prepare the library, the immunoSEQ multiplex PCR assay was applied. In its TCRdb copy, this immuneACCESS table keeps in-frame sequences only and misses some clones. Where compared with another copy, unresolved V genes explain less than half of these, and the others have no known cause. The sample has 550 to 750 clones on record, approximately 77% of them singletons. The ten largest clones represent roughly 35% of the sample. The rearranged segments are TRBV4-1 and TRBJ2-7, and TRBD1 aligns with 8 junction nucleotides. Sequenced material: PBMCs, taken in a trial of ipilimumab plus nivolumab as post-transplant consolidation. The sequence was collected from a male donor with multiple myeloma. The bases read TGCGCCAGCAGCACCAGGACAGGGTCGGCCTACGAGCAGTACTTC. Translated, this gives CASSTRTGSAYEQYF.